The 17 T cell receptor beta chains reported below all come from one sample, sequenced in a study of shared clonotypes between healthy human individuals. TCRdb's table, derived via immunoSEQ multiplex PCR, lists solely in-frame clones and lacks some. The data hold roughly 1,000,000 clones, with approximately 78% observed a single time. The sequenced material came from memory CD4+ T cells from PBMCs. Subset of the sample: CD45RA-negative fraction. These receptor sequences come from a man aged 18 to 29 in good health. Some clones in this sample may be carry-over from other donors' samples.

The chain combines TRBV5-1 with TRBJ2-1; perhaps TRBD1 as D (6 bases). The CDR3 loop spans 15 amino acids. The V gene lost 4 bases and the J gene lost 2 bases, with 13 bases spanning the gap. The germline gives CDR1 SGHRS, CDR2 YFSETQ. The CDR3 sequence is CASSLLTGTYNEQFF. CDR3 sequence (DNA): TGCGCCAGCAGCCTCTTGACAGGAACCTACAATGAGCAGTTCTTC.

V gene TRBV9 combines with J gene TRBJ1-2, with D perhaps TRBD1 (5 bases). Trimming cost V 4 bases and J 10 bases, with 17 bases left between them. Germline V gene data show CDR1 as SGDLS and CDR2 as YYNGEE. This CDR3 contains 13 residues. The CDR3 loop is CASSSPLRGLYTF. The CDR3, as DNA: TGTGCCAGCAGCTCCCCCCTAAGGGGCCTCTACACCTTC.

This clone appeared once. This chain uses TRBV5-6 with TRBJ2-7; D remains unclear. Between the trimmed V and J ends, which lost 1 base and 4 bases, there was a span of 9 bases. The CDR3 runs 13 residues. In germline, CDR1 is SGHDT, CDR2 YYEEEE. CDR3 loop: CASSLFLRYEQYF. The CDR3 DNA sequence: TGTGCCAGCAGCTTGTTTCTCCGGTACGAGCAGTACTTC.

On this clone itself: Other nucleotide sequences from this sample produce the same CDR3. This chain uses TRBV7-3 with TRBJ2-1; possibly TRBD1 for D (6 bases). The CDR3 loop spans 14 amino acids. Trimming removed 1 base at V and 4 bases at J, with 8 bases between. Germline CDR1 and CDR2: SGHTA and FQGTGA. The CDR3 nucleotides are TGTGCCAGCAGCTTAAATCAGGGGTACAATGAGCAGTTCTTC. Translation: CASSLNQGYNEQFF.

The chain links TRBV7-8 to TRBJ2-7, with TRBD2 matching over 7 bases. The germline CDR1 and CDR2 sequences are SGHVS and FQNEAQ. This CDR3 has 15 amino acids. J was trimmed by 6 bases and V by 4 bases; bases with no gene match: 12. The CDR3 DNA reads as TGTGCCAGCAGCTCCCGTGGCAGTAGCGGGCGCGAGCAGTACTTC. Residues: CASSSRGSSGREQYF.

This chain uses TRBV9 with TRBJ1-4; 7 nucleotides agree with TRBD1. V was pared by 3 bases and J by 1 base, with 6 bases of the junction left unmatched. The CDR3 is 16 residues long. Germline CDR1 SGDLS, CDR2 YYNGEE. Here the CDR3 DNA reads TGTGCCAGCAGCGAGGGGGCCGGGGGAACTAATGAAAAACTGTTTTTT. Amino acids: CASSEGAGGTNEKLFF. Combining the CDR3 with reference TRBV9 and TRBJ1-4 gives the whole variable domain DSGVTQTPKHLITATGQRVTLRCSPRSGDLSVYWYQQSLDQGLQFLIQYYNGEERAKGNILERFSAQQFPDLHSELNLSSLELGDSALYFCASSEGAGGTNEKLFFGSGTQLSVL.

This clone was counted ten times or more. The rearrangement joins TRBV7-6 to TRBJ1-2; 8 bases map to TRBD1. The CDR3 extends over 15 amino acids. CDR1 and CDR2 from the germline V gene are SGHVS and FNYEAQ. J lost 4 bases, V lost 5 bases, and 9 bases had no gene match. The CDR3 spells CASSPIYDRGYGYTF. CDR3 coding DNA: TGTGCCAGCAGCCCCATTTACGACAGGGGCTATGGCTACACCTTC.

This chain links TRBV19 with TRBJ2-2; 7 positions agree with TRBD1. The junction had 17 bases not matched to a gene; V was cut back by 5 bases and J by 5 bases. This CDR3 is built from 18 residues. Per the germline V gene, CDR1 is LNHDA and CDR2 is SQIVND (reference sequence). CDR3 nucleotide sequence: TGTGCCAGTAGTCCCCCTCGGACAGGTTCAAGAGGGACCGGGGAGCTGTTTTTT. Encoded protein: CASSPPRTGSRGTGELFF.

This sequence joins TRBV4-1 and TRBJ2-5; 10 positions agree with TRBD1. Looked up from germline, CDR1 is MGHRA and CDR2 is YSYEKL. CDR3 length: 17 residues. Germline trimming cut 0 bases from V and 4 bases from J; bases unmatched to any gene: 8. CDR3 protein: CASSQDGGTGVRETQYF. CDR3 coding DNA: TGCGCCAGCAGCCAAGATGGAGGGACAGGGGTGCGAGAGACCCAGTACTTC.

This chain connects TRBV20-1 to TRBJ2-5; unclear D gene. The CDR3 consists of 11 residues. In germline, CDR1 is DFQATT, CDR2 SNEGSKA (reference sequence). V was trimmed by 2 bases and J by 3 bases, leaving 4 bases between them. CDR3: CSARTEETQYF. In nucleotides, the CDR3 is TGCAGTGCTAGAACGGAAGAGACCCAGTACTTC.

The gene calls are TRBV2 and TRBJ2-7; D might be TRBD1 (5 bases). The germline V and J ends were trimmed by 2 bases and 5 bases, with 16 bases remaining between them. CDR1 and CDR2 (germline): SNHLY, FYNNEI. CDR3 length: 15 residues. The CDR3 DNA reads TGTGCCAGCAGTGAAAAAGGTCAGGGCCCCCACGAGCAGTACTTC. Translating gives CASSEKGQGPHEQYF.

This clone was detected only a few times. The rearrangement uses TRBV4-2 and TRBJ2-4; D assignment may be TRBD1 or TRBD2 (6 bases each). Germline V gene data show CDR1 as LGHNA and CDR2 as YNFKEQ. The CDR3 is 18 amino acids. Trimming stripped 0 bases from V and 12 bases from J, with 27 bases between. The CDR3 DNA reads TGTGCCAGCAGCCAAGATAGGGGGTCCGGGGGCTCTCGGGCTTATCAGTACTTC. It specifies CASSQDRGSGGSRAYQYF.

V usage is TRBV6-6 and J usage is TRBJ2-7; D call uncertain. Trimming removed 4 bases at V and 6 bases at J, with 10 bases between. This CDR3 spans 12 amino acids. From germline, CDR1 is MNHNY and CDR2 SVGAGI (reference sequence). CDR3 sequence: CASSSNNREQYF. The CDR3 DNA follows: TGTGCCAGCAGTTCCAACAACCGCGAGCAGTACTTC.

This clone was detected once. The chain combines TRBV25-1 with TRBJ1-1, with D unresolved. V shed 2 bases and J shed 8 bases, with 21 bases lying between them. The CDR3 length is 16 residues. Germline V gene data show CDR1 as MGHDK and CDR2 as SYGVNS. CDR3 region: CASSEQRPGRPEEAFF. CDR3 DNA: TGTGCCAGCAGTGAACAACGCCCAGGAAGGCCAGAGGAAGCTTTCTTT.

V and J are TRBV2 and TRBJ2-2; D is ambiguous. CDR3 size: 13 residues. CDR1 and CDR2 from the germline V gene are SNHLY and FYNNEI. Between the trimmed V and J ends, which lost 4 bases and 2 bases, there was a span of 5 bases. In DNA, the CDR3 is TGTGCCAGCAGTGCGGACAACACCGGGGAGCTGTTTTTT. This translates into CASSADNTGELFF.

This rearrangement joins TRBV5-6 to TRBJ1-2; D unresolved. Germline lookup yields CDR1 SGHDT and CDR2 YYEEEE. This CDR3 region has 12 residues. V lost 4 bases, J lost 2 bases, and 6 bases lay in between. CDR3 nucleotide sequence: TGTGCCAGCAGCGTCCAGAACTATGGCTACACCTTC. This gives the protein CASSVQNYGYTF. The variable domain in full, with the rest retrieved from reference TRBV5-6 and TRBJ1-2, is DAGVTQSPTHLIKTRGQQVTLRCSPKSGHDTVSWYQQALGQGPQFIFQYYEEEERQRGNFPDRFSGHQFPNYSSELNVNALLLGDSALYLCASSVQNYGYTFGSGTRLTVV.

The genes are TRBV30 and TRBJ1-2, with D possibly TRBD1 on 5 matching bases. Between the trimmed V and J ends, which lost 0 bases and 8 bases, there was a span of 16 bases. The CDR3 totals 14 residues. Germline loops: CDR1 GTSNPN, CDR2 SVGIG (reference sequence). CDR3 in DNA: TGTGCCTGGAGTGTCGGGCAGGGCCTACAAGGCTACACCTTC. It translates to CAWSVGQGLQGYTF.